This TCR beta chain was identified in a study of blood T cell repertoires in COVID-19. At the level of the study: From the United States, Italy and Spain came samples of acute and convalescent COVID-19. T cells, B-cell-depleted T cells, or PBMCs supplied cDNA or gDNA.

Patients in Seattle were enrolled during active infection, then followed longitudinally. Germline CDR1 is SGDLS and CDR2 is YYNGEE. The V and J ends lost 3 bases and 2 bases, in that order; junction bases with no gene match: 4. CDR3 length: 15 amino acids. Per the original methods: Estimation of nucleated cell counts relied on the amplification of reference gene primers. This table comes from immunoSEQ multiplex PCR, and its TCRdb copy is limited to in-frame clones, with some not included. The V and J calls and clone size come from that table; D and trimming were worked out from the DNA. There are around 340,000 clones in the sample; roughly nine tenths occur only once, and approximately 4.1% lies in the top ten.

What was sequenced was peripheral blood. The sequence was obtained from a woman aged 55-69 years with COVID-19, enrolled during active disease. The chain recombines TRBV9 with TRBJ2-3; the match to TRBD1 covers 9 bases. The CDR3 bases are TGTGCCAGCAGCGAGGGGACAGGGTTCACAGATACGCAGTATTTT. Translating it yields CASSEGTGFTDTQYF.